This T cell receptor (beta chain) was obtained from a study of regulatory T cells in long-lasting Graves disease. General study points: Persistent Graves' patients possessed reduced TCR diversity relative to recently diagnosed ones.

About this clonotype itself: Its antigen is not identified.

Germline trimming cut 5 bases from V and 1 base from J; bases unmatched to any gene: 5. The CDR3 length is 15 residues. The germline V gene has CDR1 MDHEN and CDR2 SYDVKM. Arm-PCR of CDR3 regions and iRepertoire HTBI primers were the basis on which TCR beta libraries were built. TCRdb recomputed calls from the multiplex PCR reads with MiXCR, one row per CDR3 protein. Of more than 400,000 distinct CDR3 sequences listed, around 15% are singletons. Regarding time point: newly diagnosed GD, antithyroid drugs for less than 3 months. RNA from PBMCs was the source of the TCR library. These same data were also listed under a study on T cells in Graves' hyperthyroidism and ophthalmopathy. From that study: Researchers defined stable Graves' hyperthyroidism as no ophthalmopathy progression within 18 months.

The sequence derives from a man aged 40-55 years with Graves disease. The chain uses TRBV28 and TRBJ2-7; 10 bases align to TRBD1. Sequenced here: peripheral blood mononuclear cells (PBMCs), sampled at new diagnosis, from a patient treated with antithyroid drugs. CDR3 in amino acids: CASSRMGQGSYEQYF. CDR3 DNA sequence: TGTGCCAGCAGTCGAATGGGACAGGGGTCCTACGAGCAGTACTTC.